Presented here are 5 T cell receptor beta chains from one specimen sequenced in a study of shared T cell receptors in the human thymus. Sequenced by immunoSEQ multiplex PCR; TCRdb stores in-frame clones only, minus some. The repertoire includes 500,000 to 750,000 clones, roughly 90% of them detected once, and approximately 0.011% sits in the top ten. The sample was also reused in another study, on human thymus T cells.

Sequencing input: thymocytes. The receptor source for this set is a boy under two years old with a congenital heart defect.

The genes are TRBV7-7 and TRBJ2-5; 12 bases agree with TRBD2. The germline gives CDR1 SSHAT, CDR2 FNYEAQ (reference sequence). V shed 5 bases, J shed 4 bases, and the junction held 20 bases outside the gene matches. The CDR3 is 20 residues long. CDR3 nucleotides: TGTGCCAGCAGCCCGGGGGGTCTAGCGGGAGGGCCGAATTTAGGAGAGACCCAGTACTTC. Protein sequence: CASSPGGLAGGPNLGETQYF. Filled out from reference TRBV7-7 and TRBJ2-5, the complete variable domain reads GAGVSQSPRYKVTKRGQDVTLRCDPISSHATLYWYQQALGQGPEFLTYFNYEAQPDKSGLPSDRFSAERPEGSISTLTIQRTEQRDSAMYRCASSPGGLAGGPNLGETQYFGPGTRLLVL.

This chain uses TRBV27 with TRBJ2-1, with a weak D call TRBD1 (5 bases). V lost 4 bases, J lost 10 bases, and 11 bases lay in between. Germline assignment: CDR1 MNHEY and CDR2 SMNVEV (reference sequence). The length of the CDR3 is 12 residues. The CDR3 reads CASSSPPGEQFF. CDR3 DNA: TGTGCCAGCAGTTCCCCGCCAGGGGAGCAGTTCTTC.

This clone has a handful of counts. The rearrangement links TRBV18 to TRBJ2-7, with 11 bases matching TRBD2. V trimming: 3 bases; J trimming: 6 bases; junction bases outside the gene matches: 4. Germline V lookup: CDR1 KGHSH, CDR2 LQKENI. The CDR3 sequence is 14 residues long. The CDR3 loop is CASSPGLAASEQYF. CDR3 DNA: TGTGCCAGCTCACCGGGACTAGCGGCCTCCGAGCAGTACTTC.

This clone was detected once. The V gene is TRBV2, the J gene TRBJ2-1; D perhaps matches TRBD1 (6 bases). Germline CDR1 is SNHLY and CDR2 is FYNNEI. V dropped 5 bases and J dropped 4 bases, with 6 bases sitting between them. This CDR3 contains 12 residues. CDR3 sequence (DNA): TGTGCCAGCAGTCAGGGGTACAATGAGCAGTTCTTC. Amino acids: CASSQGYNEQFF.

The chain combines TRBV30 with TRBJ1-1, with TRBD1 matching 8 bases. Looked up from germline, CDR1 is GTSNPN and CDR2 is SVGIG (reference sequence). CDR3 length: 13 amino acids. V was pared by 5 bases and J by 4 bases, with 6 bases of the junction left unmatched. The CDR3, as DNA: TGTGCCTGGGAATACCAGGGGGCCACTGAAGCTTTCTTT. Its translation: CAWEYQGATEAFF.